The 23 T cell receptor beta chains in this list originate from one sample, sequenced in a study of regulatory T cells in long-lasting Graves disease. As to time point: newly diagnosed GD, antithyroid drugs for less than 3 months. From PBMCs, RNA was extracted and then used to make the TCR library. Sequencing libraries for TCR beta were prepared with iRepertoire HTBI primers and Arm-PCR of CDR3 regions. Each CDR3 protein gets one entry after TCRdb re-called the multiplex PCR reads with MiXCR. This table holds a few hundred thousand distinct CDR3 sequences, 20% to 25% found once. The source material was peripheral blood mononuclear cells (PBMCs), sampled at new diagnosis, from a patient treated with antithyroid drugs. These receptors were taken from a female donor with Graves disease.

Many counts were recorded for this clonotype. The rearrangement joins TRBV28 to TRBJ2-3; D not certain. Germline CDR1 is MDHEN and CDR2 is SYDVKM. CDR3 length equals 14 residues. V was pared by 7 bases and J by 3 bases, with 14 bases between. The CDR3 sequence is CASNLALETDTQYF. The CDR3 region has the DNA TGTGCCAGCAACCTCGCCTTAGAGACAGATACGCAGTATTTT.

There are many counts of this clonotype. The CDR3 loop is CASSLVLGLPEAYEQYF. CDR3 coding DNA: TGTGCCAGCAGCTTAGTTCTCGGTCTTCCAGAGGCCTACGAGCAGTACTTC. This rearrangement joins TRBV7-6 to TRBJ2-7; D unresolved. There are 17 residues in the CDR3. Germline CDR1 SGHVS, CDR2 FNYEAQ. The V gene lost 1 base and the J gene lost 2 bases, with 18 bases spanning the gap.

About this clonotype itself: Just one base apart from a much larger clone, this may be a read error. J is TRBJ1-1 and V is TRBV6-1, with 7 bases aligning to TRBD1. The V gene's germline CDR1 is MNHNS and CDR2 SASEGT. The CDR3 is 14 residues long. The CDR3 DNA reads as TGTGCCAGCAGTCCACAACCGGGACAGTCGCGAGCTCTCTTT. Translation: CASSPQPGQSRALF.

In its sample, this clonotype was seen many times. The gene calls are TRBV5-1 and TRBJ1-2, with 9 bases identical to TRBD1. This CDR3 comprises 13 residues. Per the germline V gene, CDR1 is SGHRS and CDR2 is YFSETQ. V was clipped by 4 bases and J by 5 bases; unmatched bases: 3. The CDR3 DNA reads TGCGCCAGCAGCCGGGGGACAGGGTATGGCTACACCTTC. Residues: CASSRGTGYGYTF.

This sequence joins TRBV9 and TRBJ2-3; 8 bases are a match to TRBD1. Looked up from germline, CDR1 is SGDLS and CDR2 is YYNGEE. This CDR3 contains 15 residues. V gave up 0 bases and J gave up 2 bases; unmatched junction bases: 2. CDR3 nucleotides: TGTGCCAGCAGCGTAGGGGGACAGGTCACAGATACGCAGTATTTT. This translates into CASSVGGQVTDTQYF.

This clonotype has a count of ten or more. This rearrangement joins TRBV7-2 to TRBJ2-3; a weak D match, TRBD2 (6 bases). The CDR3 covers 16 residues. Germline V gives CDR1 SGHTA, CDR2 FQGNSA. V lost 5 bases to trimming and J lost 1 base, with 16 bases between them. DNA of the CDR3: TGTGCCAGCAGCCCCAACCCCCAGCGGGGCACAGATACGCAGTATTTT. This gives the protein CASSPNPQRGTDTQYF.

There are many counts of this clonotype. This chain joins TRBV20-1 and TRBJ2-1; TRBD2 agrees at 7 bases. J was trimmed by 6 bases and V by 6 bases; bases with no gene match: 2. Germline CDR1 reads DFQATT; CDR2 reads SNEGSKA (reference sequence). The CDR3 extends over 11 amino acids. CDR3 nucleotide sequence: TGCAGTGCAAGGACTAGCAATGAGCAGTTCTTC. As protein: CSARTSNEQFF.

This clonotype was recorded many times. This chain uses TRBV7-2 with TRBJ2-6; no firm D call. Trimming removed 4 bases at V and 0 bases at J, with 7 bases between. CDR1 is SGHTA and CDR2 is FQGNSA in the germline V gene. This CDR3 has 15 amino acids. The CDR3 DNA reads TGTGCCAGCAGCTCACGGGCCTCTGGGGCCAACGTCCTGACTTTC. Its translation: CASSSRASGANVLTF.

The table lists this clonotype with many counts. The chain couples TRBV2 to TRBJ2-7; TRBD1 or TRBD2 may be the D gene (5 bases each). The CDR3 is made up of 13 amino acids. Looked up from germline, CDR1 is SNHLY and CDR2 is FYNNEI. Trimming cost V 7 bases and J 0 bases, with 10 bases left between them. The CDR3 DNA reads TGTGCCAGCAATCGGGACGTCTCCTACGAGCAGTACTTC. Amino acid sequence: CASNRDVSYEQYF.

At least ten counts were recorded for this clonotype. DNA for the CDR3: TGCAGTGCTAGAGATGAGGGAGTGGTCGAGCAGTACTTC. This translates into CSARDEGVVEQYF. This chain links TRBV20-1 with TRBJ2-7; D is perhaps TRBD2 (5 bases). The CDR3 totals 13 residues. V dropped 0 bases and J dropped 6 bases, with 12 bases sitting between them. CDR1 DFQATT and CDR2 SNEGSKA come from the germline V gene (reference sequence).

There are many counts of this clonotype. V gene TRBV6-2 or TRBV6-3 combines with J gene TRBJ2-5; weak D call: TRBD2 (5 bases). The CDR3 is made up of 13 amino acids. Germline assignment: CDR1 MNHEY and CDR2 SVGEGT. Trimming took 5 bases from V and 0 from J, leaving 7 bases between them. CDR3 nucleotides: TGTGCCAGCAGTCAGGAGGACCAAGAGACCCAGTACTTC. Translating gives CASSQEDQETQYF.

This clonotype was seen repeatedly, ten times or more. The CDR3 nucleotides read TGCGCCAGCAGCTGGGGACTAGCGGGAGAATATGAGCAGTTCTTC. Its protein is CASSWGLAGEYEQFF. This chain uses TRBV5-1 with TRBJ2-1, with 14 nucleotides matching TRBD2. The CDR3 totals 15 residues. Germline V gene lookup returns CDR1 SGHRS and CDR2 YFSETQ. J was trimmed by 8 bases and V by 3 bases; bases with no gene match: 4.

This clonotype has only a few counts. The chain is built from TRBV7-9 and TRBJ1-5, with D possibly being TRBD1 (5 bases). Germline assignment: CDR1 SEHNR and CDR2 FQNEAQ (reference sequence). This CDR3 has 12 residues. V was shortened by 1 base and J by 8 bases, with 6 bases between the two germline ends. Written as DNA, the CDR3 is TGTGCCAGCAGCTTAGGGGGGGAGCCCCAGCATTTT. This gives the protein CASSLGGEPQHF.

This clonotype was seen a few times. The V call is TRBV7-9, the J call TRBJ2-4; D may correspond to TRBD1 or TRBD2 (6 bases each). V lost 5 bases, J lost 1 base, and 15 bases lay in between. Looked up from germline, CDR1 is SEHNR and CDR2 is FQNEAQ (reference sequence). The CDR3 contains 16 residues. The DNA of the CDR3 is TGTGCCAGCAGCGAAGCAGGGGCGGGGGCCAAAAACATTCAGTACTTC. Protein sequence: CASSEAGAGAKNIQYF.

This clonotype was seen repeatedly, ten times or more. The V call is TRBV11-3, the J call TRBJ1-1; the D is unclear. The length of the CDR3 is 12 residues. Germline CDR1 and CDR2: SGHNT and YENEEA. The V gene lost 3 bases and the J gene lost 5 bases, with 7 bases spanning the gap. The CDR3 nucleotides are TGTGCCAGCAGCTTGCAGTCAACTGAAGCTTTCTTT. As protein: CASSLQSTEAFF.

About this clonotype itself: A far larger clone is just one base off, so this is likely a read error. This sequence joins TRBV12-3 or TRBV12-4 and TRBJ2-1, with TRBD2 as a possible D gene (6 bases). CDR3 size: 13 residues. CDR3: CATSDLNRRGQFF. The CDR3 nucleotides read TGTGCCACCAGTGATTTGAATAGGAGGGGGCAGTTCTTC.

This clonotype was counted ten times or more. The rearrangement uses TRBV7-6 and TRBJ2-1; D is perhaps TRBD2 (6 bases). Germline V gives CDR1 SGHVS, CDR2 FNYEAQ. The length of the CDR3 is 15 residues. The V and J ends lost 5 bases and 6 bases respectively, with 17 bases between them. The CDR3 sequence is CASSPGEVFLNEQFF. The CDR3, as DNA: TGTGCCAGCAGCCCGGGGGAAGTATTCCTCAATGAGCAGTTCTTC.

This clonotype was observed many times. The CDR3 bases are TGTGCCAGCAGCTTAGGTTTAGGGGGGGGTCAGCCCCAGCATTTT. It codes for CASSLGLGGGQPQHF. The chain carries TRBV7-2 and TRBJ1-5, with a weak D call TRBD1 (6 bases). Germline V gives CDR1 SGHTA, CDR2 FQGNSA. There are 15 residues in the CDR3. Trimming removed 1 base from V and 6 bases from J, with 13 bases in between.

This clonotype was seen only a few times. A much larger clone lies a single base off, so this may be a read error. The CDR3 reads CASSSVRAKETQYF. CDR3 coding DNA: TGTGCCAGCTCATCGGTCAGGGCCAAGGAGACCCAGTACTTC. The rearrangement uses TRBV18 and TRBJ2-5; D possibly corresponds to TRBD1 (5 bases). Germline lookup yields CDR1 KGHSH and CDR2 LQKENI. Trimming pared 5 bases from V and 5 bases from J, leaving 15 bases between. The length of the CDR3 is 14 residues.

This clonotype has ten or more counts. This chain links TRBV7-6 with TRBJ2-1; D call uncertain. Trimming shortened V by 2 bases and J by 9 bases, and 5 bases separated the two germline ends. The CDR3 length is 11 residues. Per the germline V gene, CDR1 is SGHVS and CDR2 is FNYEAQ. CDR3 sequence: CASSLMGEQFF. The CDR3 region has the DNA TGTGCCAGCAGCTTAATGGGTGAGCAGTTCTTC.

This clonotype was seen many times. The chain couples TRBV28 to TRBJ1-2, with D possibly matching TRBD1 (5 bases). CDR1 is MDHEN and CDR2 is SYDVKM in the germline V gene. This CDR3 region has 13 residues. Trimming removed 10 bases from V and 8 bases from J, with 20 bases in between. Written as DNA, the CDR3 is TGTGCCACTCAAGCCGGGGGATGGGGCGGCTACACCTTC. This encodes CATQAGGWGGYTF.

Concerning this clonotype itself: Germline is not matched at one junction end, which may reflect a read error. The V gene is TRBV7-2, the J gene TRBJ2-7; no firm D call. CDR3 length: 14 amino acids. Germline assignment: CDR1 SGHTA and CDR2 FQGNSA. CDR3 protein: CASSPRERAYEQYF. CDR3 nucleotide sequence: TGCGCCAGCAGCCCCCGAGAACGGGCCTACGAGCAGTACTTC.

This clonotype was picked up a small number of times. The chain is built from TRBV11-2 and TRBJ2-2; D gene ambiguous. This CDR3 region has 16 residues. Between the trimmed V and J ends, which lost 3 bases and 5 bases, there was a span of 16 bases. Looked up from germline, CDR1 is SGHAT and CDR2 is FQNNGV. The DNA for the CDR3 is TGTGCCAGCAGCTTGTTGCCTTCAAGAGAAACCGGGGAGCTGTTTTTT. Amino acid sequence: CASSLLPSRETGELFF.